Listed here is a single TCR beta chain. The sample comes from a study of blood T cell repertoires in COVID-19. Using immunoSEQ multiplex PCR, the repertoire was profiled, and TCRdb retains in-frame clones only, with some absent. The top ten clones hold about 2.5% of a sample with about 270,000 clones, roughly 90% of them seen once. Trimming shortened V by 3 bases and J by 6 bases, and 6 bases separated the two germline ends. The CDR3 runs 12 residues. The clonotype comes from a woman in her thirties or forties with acute COVID-19. The chain links TRBV12-3 or TRBV12-4 to TRBJ1-5, with unresolved D. Specimen: PBMCs or T cells enriched from blood (not recorded which). This chain's CDR3 is CASSFAVQPQHF. CDR3 DNA: TGTGCCAGCAGTTTTGCAGTTCAGCCCCAGCATTTT.